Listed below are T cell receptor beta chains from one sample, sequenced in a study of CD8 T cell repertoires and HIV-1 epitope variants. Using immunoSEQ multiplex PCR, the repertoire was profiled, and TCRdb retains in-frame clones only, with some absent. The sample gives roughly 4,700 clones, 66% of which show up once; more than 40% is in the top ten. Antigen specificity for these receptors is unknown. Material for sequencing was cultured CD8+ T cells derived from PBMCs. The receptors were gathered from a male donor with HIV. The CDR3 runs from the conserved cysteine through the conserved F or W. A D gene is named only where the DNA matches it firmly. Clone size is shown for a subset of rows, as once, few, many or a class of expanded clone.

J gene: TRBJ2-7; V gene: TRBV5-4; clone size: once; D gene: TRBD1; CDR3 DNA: TGTGCCAGCAGCTCCGGGACAGTCTCCTACGAGCAGTACTTC; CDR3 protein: CASSSGTVSYEQYF
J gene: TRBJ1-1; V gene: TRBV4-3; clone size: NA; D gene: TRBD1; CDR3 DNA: TGCGCCAGCAGCCAGACACAGGGGGCTGATACTGAAGCTTTCTTT; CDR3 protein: CASSQTQGADTEAFF
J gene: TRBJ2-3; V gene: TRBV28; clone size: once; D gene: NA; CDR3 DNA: TGTGCCTACCCCGCCTTGGGGGAATGGCGAGCAGATACGCAGTATTTT; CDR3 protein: CAYPALGEWRADTQYF
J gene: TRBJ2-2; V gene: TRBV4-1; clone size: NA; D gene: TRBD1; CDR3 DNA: TGCGCCAGCAGCCAAGGACAGGGAAGGACCGGGGAGCTGTTTTTT; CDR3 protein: CASSQGQGRTGELFF
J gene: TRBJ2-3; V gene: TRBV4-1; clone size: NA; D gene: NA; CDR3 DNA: TGCGCCAGCAGCCACCCCCCGGGGGGCACAGATACGCAGTATTTT; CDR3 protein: CASSHPPGGTDTQYF
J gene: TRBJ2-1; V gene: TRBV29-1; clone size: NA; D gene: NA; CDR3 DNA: TGCAGTTTACGCCGTGGGGCAGGGCTGGGCAATGAGCAGTTCTTC; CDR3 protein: CSLRRGAGLGNEQFF
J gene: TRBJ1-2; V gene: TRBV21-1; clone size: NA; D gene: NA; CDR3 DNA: TGTGCCAGCAGCCACCAGCCGGGTTACTTC; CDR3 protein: CASSHQPGYF
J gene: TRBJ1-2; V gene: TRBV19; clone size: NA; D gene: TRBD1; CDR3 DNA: TGTGCCAGTAGTATACAACAGGGGGCGGAAGCTAACTATGGCTACACCTTC; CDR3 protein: CASSIQQGAEANYGYTF
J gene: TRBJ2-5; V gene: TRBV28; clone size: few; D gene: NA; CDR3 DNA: TGTGCCAGCAGTACAGGGTACCAAGAGACCCAGTACTTC; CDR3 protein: CASSTGYQETQYF
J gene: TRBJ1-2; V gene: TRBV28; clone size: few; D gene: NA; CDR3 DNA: TGTGCCAGCAGTTTAGTCACGGAGGCTAACTATGGCTACACCTTC; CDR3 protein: CASSLVTEANYGYTF
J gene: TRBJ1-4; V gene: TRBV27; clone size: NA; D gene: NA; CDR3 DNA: TGTGCCAGCAGTTTATTTTCAGGGGTCGGCGAAAAACTGTTTTTT; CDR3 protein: CASSLFSGVGEKLFF
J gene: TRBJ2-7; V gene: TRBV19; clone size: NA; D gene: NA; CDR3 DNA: TGTGCCAGTGGGGGCCTGGGCTACGAGCAGTACTTC; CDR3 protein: CASGGLGYEQYF
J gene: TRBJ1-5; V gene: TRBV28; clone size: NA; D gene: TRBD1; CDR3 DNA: TGTGCCAGCAGTTTAGCAGGGGGGGAACCCCAGCATTTT; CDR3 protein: CASSLAGGEPQHF
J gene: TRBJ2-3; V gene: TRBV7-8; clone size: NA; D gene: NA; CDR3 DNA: TGTGCCAGCAGCTTAGCGAGCGTTGGAGATACGCAGTATTTT; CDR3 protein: CASSLASVGDTQYF
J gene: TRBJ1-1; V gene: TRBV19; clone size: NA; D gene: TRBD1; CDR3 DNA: TGTGCTAGTAGCCCTCACCGGGACAGGGACACTGAAGCTTTCTTT; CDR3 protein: CASSPHRDRDTEAFF
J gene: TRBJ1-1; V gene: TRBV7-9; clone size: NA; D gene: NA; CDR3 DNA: TGTGCCAGCAGTCGACAGGAGAACACTGAAGCTTTCTTT; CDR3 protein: CASSRQENTEAFF
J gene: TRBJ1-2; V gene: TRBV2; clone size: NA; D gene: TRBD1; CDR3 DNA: TGTGCCAGCAGCGACCGGGACAGGGGGCTCGGCTACACCTTC; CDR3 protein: CASSDRDRGLGYTF
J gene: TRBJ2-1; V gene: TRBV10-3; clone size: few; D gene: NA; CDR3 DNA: TGTGCCATCAGTGAGGGCAGGGACAATGAGCAGTTCTTC; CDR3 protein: CAISEGRDNEQFF
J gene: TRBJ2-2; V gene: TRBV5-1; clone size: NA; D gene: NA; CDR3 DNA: TGCGCCAGCAGCTTAACCTCCACTTCAGGCGGGGAGCTGTTTTTT; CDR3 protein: CASSLTSTSGGELFF
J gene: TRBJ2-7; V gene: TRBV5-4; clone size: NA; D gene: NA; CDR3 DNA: TGTGCCAGCAGCTTGGATGGGTTGGAGCAGTACTTC; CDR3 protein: CASSLDGLEQYF
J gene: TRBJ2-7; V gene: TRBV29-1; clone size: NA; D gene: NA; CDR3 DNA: TGCAGCGTTGAAATCGGATATCAGGACGAGCAGTACTTC; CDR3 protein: CSVEIGYQDEQYF
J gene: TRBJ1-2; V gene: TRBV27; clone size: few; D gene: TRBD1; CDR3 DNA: TGTGCCAGCAGTTATACCACGACAGGGGTGGGGGCTAACTATGGCTACACCTTC; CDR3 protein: CASSYTTTGVGANYGYTF
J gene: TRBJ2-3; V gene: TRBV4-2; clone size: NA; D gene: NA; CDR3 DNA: TGTGCCAGCAGTGCAGAGACTAGCACAGATACGCAGTATTTT; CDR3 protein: CASSAETSTDTQYF
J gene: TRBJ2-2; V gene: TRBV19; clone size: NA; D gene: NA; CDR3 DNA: TGTGCCAGTAGTTCTACAGGGTTCACCGGGGAGCTGTTTTTT; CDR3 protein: CASSSTGFTGELFF
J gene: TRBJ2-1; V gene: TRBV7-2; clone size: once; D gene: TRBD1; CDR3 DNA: TGTGCCACCACCGGGGGGACAGGGATCCATGAGCAGTTCTTC; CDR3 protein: CATTGGTGIHEQFF
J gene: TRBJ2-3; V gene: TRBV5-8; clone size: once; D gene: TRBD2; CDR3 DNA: TGTGCCAGCAGCCCTACTAGCGGGGTCGCCACAGATACGCAGTATTTT; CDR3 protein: CASSPTSGVATDTQYF
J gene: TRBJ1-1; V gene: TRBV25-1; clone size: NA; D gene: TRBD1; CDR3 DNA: TGTGCCAGCAGTTCCCCCGGGACAGGGGTGATTTCCACTGAAGCTTTCTTT; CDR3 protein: CASSSPGTGVISTEAFF
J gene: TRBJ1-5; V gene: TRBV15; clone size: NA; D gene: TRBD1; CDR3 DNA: TGTGCCACCAGCAATTCCGGACAGGGCAATCAGCCCCAGCATTTT; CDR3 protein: CATSNSGQGNQPQHF
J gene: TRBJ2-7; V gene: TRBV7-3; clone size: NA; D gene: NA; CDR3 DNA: TGTGCCAGCAGCTTACGAGCGGGCGAGCAGTACTTC; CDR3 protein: CASSLRAGEQYF
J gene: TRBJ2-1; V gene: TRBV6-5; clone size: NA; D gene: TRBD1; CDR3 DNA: TGTGCCAGCAGTTACGGGACAGCTTATAATGAGCAGTTCTTC; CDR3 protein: CASSYGTAYNEQFF
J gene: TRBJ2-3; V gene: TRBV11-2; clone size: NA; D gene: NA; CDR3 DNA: TGTGCCAGCAGCTTAGGAGATACGCAGTATTTT; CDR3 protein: CASSLGDTQYF
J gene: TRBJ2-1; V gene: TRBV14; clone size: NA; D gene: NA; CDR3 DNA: TGTGCCAGCAGCTCCCTAGCGAATGAGCAGTTCTTC; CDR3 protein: CASSSLANEQFF